These 23 T cell receptor beta chains were all obtained from the same sample, sequenced in a study of T cell responses to AZD1222 COVID-19 vaccine (dated by TCRdb to the early 2020s). Library preparation was by the immunoSEQ multiplex PCR assay. Sourced from immuneACCESS, this table was stored by TCRdb with only in-frame sequences that have V and J called. A share of the clones is absent; for the studies checked, an unresolved V gene accounts for under half, and the remainder has no known explanation. Across this sample there are tens of thousands of clones, with more than 75% seen only once. Of the sample, 22% falls within the top ten clones. What this sample's time point label stands for: baseline before first vaccination. Sample: peripheral blood, taken on day 0 of AZD1222 vaccination. Receptor source: an adult in good health.

This clone was picked up one time. The rearrangement joins TRBV9 to TRBJ1-2; D remains unclear. Trimming shortened V by 3 bases and J by 0 bases, and 12 bases separated the two germline ends. Germline CDR1 SGDLS, CDR2 YYNGEE. This CDR3 contains 15 residues. The CDR3 DNA is TGTGCCAGCAGCGCTACCTCTGGCACTAACTATGGCTACACCTTC. Translated, it gives CASSATSGTNYGYTF.

V and J are TRBV21-1 and TRBJ1-6; TRBD1 is the table's D call, not checked against the DNA. TRBV21-1 is described as a pseudogene. This CDR3 has 17 amino acids. CDR3 bases: TGTGCCAGCAGCATACCCCAGGGGGCTTCCTATAATTCACCCCTCCACTTT. Its protein is CASSIPQGASYNSPLHF.

The CDR3 protein is CASSRQGSDEQYF. In DNA form, the CDR3 reads TGTGCCAGTAGTAGACAGGGGTCGGACGAGCAGTACTTC. This chain connects TRBV19 to TRBJ2-7, with 8 bases that match TRBD1. There are 13 residues in the CDR3. V gave up 4 bases and J gave up 5 bases; unmatched junction bases: 4. Germline V gene lookup returns CDR1 LNHDA and CDR2 SQIVND (reference sequence).

The rearrangement uses TRBV9 and TRBJ2-7; 10 bases agree with TRBD1. Trimming at V came to 4 bases and at J to 0 bases, leaving 7 bases not matched to a gene. Per the germline V gene, CDR1 is SGDLS and CDR2 is YYNGEE. The CDR3 is made up of 16 amino acids. In nucleotides, the CDR3 is TGTGCCAGCAGCCCAGAGGACAGGGGGAACTCCTACGAGCAGTACTTC. Translation gives CASSPEDRGNSYEQYF.

The chain links TRBV5-4 to TRBJ1-2; D perhaps matches TRBD1 (6 bases). Trimming removed 1 base from V and 3 bases from J, with 13 bases in between. The CDR3 totals 15 residues. Per the germline V gene, CDR1 is SGHNT and CDR2 is YYREEE (reference sequence). The CDR3 bases are TGTGCCAGCAGCTTGTCACAGGGATCTGACTATGGCTACACCTTC. Translating gives CASSLSQGSDYGYTF. Combining the CDR3 with reference TRBV5-4 and TRBJ1-2 gives the whole variable domain ETGVTQSPTHLIKTRGQQVTLRCSSQSGHNTVSWYQQALGQGPQFIFQYYREEENGRGNFPPRFSGLQFPNYSSELNVNALELDDSALYLCASSLSQGSDYGYTFGSGTRLTVV.

The rearrangement links TRBV29-1 to TRBJ2-2; D remains ambiguous. Trimming removed 7 bases at V and 0 bases at J, with 15 bases between. Germline CDR1 is SQVTM and CDR2 is ANQGSEA. This CDR3 contains 15 residues. The CDR3 sequence: CSGRVGISNTGELFF. DNA for the CDR3: TGCAGCGGTCGAGTGGGGATCTCGAACACCGGGGAGCTGTTTTTT.

The chain couples TRBV25-1 to TRBJ1-3; 7 bases align to TRBD1. The CDR3 has 17 residues. V shed 1 base and J 1 base; nucleotides not matched to a gene: 7. Germline V gene sequence: CDR1 MGHDK, CDR2 SYGVNS. The CDR3 loop reads CASSESGQSNSGNTIYF. For the CDR3, the DNA is TGTGCCAGCAGTGAATCGGGACAGTCAAATTCTGGAAACACCATATATTTT.

The chain has TRBV7-9 and TRBJ1-2; possible D gene TRBD1, 5 bases. Trimming removed 3 bases from V and 3 bases from J, with 11 bases in between. The germline gives CDR1 SEHNR, CDR2 FQNEAQ (reference sequence). The length of the CDR3 is 14 residues. In nucleotides, the CDR3 is TGTGCCAGCAGCTTGAGGGGATCGGACTATGGCTACACCTTC. It encodes CASSLRGSDYGYTF.

This clone was seen a single time. This chain connects TRBV5-4 to TRBJ1-3; D remains ambiguous. The V end was cut by 4 bases, the J end by 1 base, with 9 bases between. Germline V gene lookup returns CDR1 SGHNT and CDR2 YYREEE (reference sequence). The CDR3 contains 14 residues. CDR3 DNA: TGTGCCAGCAGCCTGCGGGGTTCTGGAAACACCATATATTTT. It translates to CASSLRGSGNTIYF.

The chain links TRBV19 to TRBJ2-7, with TRBD1 matching over 10 bases. V dropped 6 bases and J dropped 4; count of bases not matched to a gene: 6. The CDR3 is made up of 14 amino acids. CDR1 LNHDA and CDR2 SQIVND come from the germline V gene (reference sequence). CDR3 in DNA: TGTGCCAGTAGAAGGGACAGGGGTACGTACGAGCAGTACTTC. It yields the protein CASRRDRGTYEQYF.

The chain couples TRBV6-2 or TRBV6-3 to TRBJ1-2; no firm D call. CDR3 size: 11 residues. CDR1 MNHEY and CDR2 SVGEGT come from the germline V gene. Deletions cut 4 bases from V and 7 bases from J, with 7 bases between. The CDR3 coding sequence is TGTGCCAGCAGTTCTGAAGGTGGCTACACCTTC. This codes for CASSSEGGYTF.

J is TRBJ2-7 and V is TRBV3-1 (or the pseudogene TRBV3-2), with D tentatively TRBD2 (6 bases). Germline CDR1 LGHDT, CDR2 YNNKEL (reference sequence). Trimming took off 4 bases at V and 2 bases at J, with 12 bases between the two ends. The CDR3 sequence is 14 residues long. The CDR3 DNA reads as TGTGCCAGCAGCCTTCTGGGGGGTACCTACGAGCAGTACTTC. Its protein product is CASSLLGGTYEQYF.

The rearrangement uses TRBV9 and TRBJ2-7, with 7 positions matching TRBD1. The CDR3 has 14 residues. Germline V gene lookup returns CDR1 SGDLS and CDR2 YYNGEE. V trimming: 5 bases; J trimming: 4 bases; junction bases outside the gene matches: 9. In DNA, the CDR3 is TGTGCCAGCAGTTTTACAGGGGACAATTACGAGCAGTACTTC. It specifies CASSFTGDNYEQYF. The whole variable domain, remainder taken from reference TRBV9 and TRBJ2-7, is DSGVTQTPKHLITATGQRVTLRCSPRSGDLSVYWYQQSLDQGLQFLIQYYNGEERAKGNILERFSAQQFPDLHSELNLSSLELGDSALYFCASSFTGDNYEQYFGPGTRLTVT.

The CDR3 is CATSGAPGTEDSYEQYF. CDR3 bases: TGTGCCACCAGTGGGGCTCCCGGGACAGAAGATTCGTACGAGCAGTACTTC. The chain combines TRBV24-1 with TRBJ2-7; 7 nucleotides match TRBD1. V was clipped by 5 bases and J by 4 bases; unmatched bases: 16. Per the germline V gene, CDR1 is KGHDR and CDR2 is SFDVKD. The CDR3 covers 17 residues.

The chain recombines TRBV7-3 with TRBJ1-6; 7 nucleotides line up with TRBD1. CDR3 size: 14 residues. V trimming: 5 bases; J trimming: 4 bases; junction bases outside the gene matches: 2. CDR1 is SGHTA and CDR2 is FQGTGA in the germline V gene. CDR3 sequence reads: CASSQGQYNSPLHF. The CDR3 nucleotides read TGTGCCAGCAGCCAGGGACAGTATAATTCACCCCTCCACTTT.

This clone was recorded once. The rearrangement links TRBV13 to TRBJ2-1, with D perhaps TRBD1 (5 bases). The CDR3 loop spans 14 amino acids. Germline-derived CDR1 and CDR2 are PRHDT and FYEKMQ (reference sequence). Trimming left V 2 bases short and J 2 bases short, with 7 bases between. CDR3 in DNA: TGTGCCAGCAGCTTACCAGGGCCCTACAATGAGCAGTTCTTC. It translates to CASSLPGPYNEQFF. Together with reference TRBV13 and TRBJ2-1, the CDR3 gives the full variable domain: AAGVIQSPRHLIKEKRETATLKCYPIPRHDTVYWYQQGPGQDPQFLISFYEKMQSDKGSIPDRFSAQQFSDYHSELNMSSLELGDSALYFCASSLPGPYNEQFFGPGTRLTVL.

The chain is built from TRBV5-8 and TRBJ1-3; 7 bases align to TRBD1. Germline CDR1 SGHTS, CDR2 YDEGEE. CDR3 size: 15 residues. V trimming: 6 bases; J trimming: 3 bases; junction bases outside the gene matches: 9. The CDR3 spells CASNPTGSLGNTIYF. The DNA for the CDR3 is TGTGCCAGCAACCCGACAGGGAGTCTTGGAAACACCATATATTTT.

V usage is TRBV5-1 and J usage is TRBJ1-1, with a weak D call TRBD1 (5 bases). From germline, CDR1 is SGHRS and CDR2 YFSETQ. The CDR3 consists of 13 residues. Deletions cut 2 bases from V and 5 bases from J, with 10 bases between. The CDR3 here is CASSLGTATEAFF. For the CDR3, the DNA is TGCGCCAGCAGCTTAGGGACGGCTACTGAAGCTTTCTTT.

The rearrangement joins TRBV7-2 to TRBJ1-3; tentatively, D is TRBD1 (5 bases). The V end lost 5 bases, the J end lost 2 bases, and 13 bases lay between the germline ends. This CDR3 spans 15 amino acids. Germline assignment: CDR1 SGHTA and CDR2 FQGNSA. The CDR3 DNA reads as TGTGCCAGCAGCCCTCGTTCGGGGGCTGGAAACACCATATATTTT. Translation: CASSPRSGAGNTIYF.

The chain has TRBV6-4 and TRBJ1-1; no reliable D call. V was shortened by 6 bases and J by 0 bases, with 11 bases between the two germline ends. CDR1 and CDR2 (germline): MRHNA, SNTAGT. CDR3 length: 14 residues. In nucleotides, the CDR3 is TGTGCCAGCAGGCGGACCTTTATGAACACTGAAGCTTTCTTT. It specifies CASRRTFMNTEAFF.

V gene TRBV7-9 combines with J gene TRBJ2-7; maybe TRBD1 (5 bases). The V end was cut by 1 base, the J end by 6 bases, with 16 bases between. Germline V lookup: CDR1 SEHNR, CDR2 FQNEAQ (reference sequence). The CDR3 is 15 amino acids. CDR3 in amino acids: CASSLGSAGLSEQYF. The CDR3 nucleotides read TGTGCCAGCAGCTTAGGTTCGGCAGGGCTTTCCGAGCAGTACTTC.

This clone has just a few counts. V is TRBV7-2 and J is TRBJ2-7; D might be TRBD2 (7 bases). The CDR3 is 16 residues long. Trimming removed 2 bases at V and 4 bases at J, with 18 bases between. Germline CDR1 and CDR2: SGHTA and FQGNSA. Here the CDR3 reads CASSLNSRGAAYEQYF. DNA for the CDR3: TGTGCCAGCAGCTTAAATAGCCGGGGGGCCGCATACGAGCAGTACTTC.

This clone has a handful of counts. This chain uses TRBV29-1 with TRBJ1-2; D possibly corresponds to TRBD1 (6 bases). CDR1 and CDR2 from the germline V gene are SQVTM and ANQGSEA. V was clipped by 4 bases and J by 5 bases, with 8 bases between them. The CDR3 totals 11 residues. The CDR3 DNA follows: TGCAGCGTTGGAGGGGGTTATGGCTACACCTTC. Translation: CSVGGGYGYTF.